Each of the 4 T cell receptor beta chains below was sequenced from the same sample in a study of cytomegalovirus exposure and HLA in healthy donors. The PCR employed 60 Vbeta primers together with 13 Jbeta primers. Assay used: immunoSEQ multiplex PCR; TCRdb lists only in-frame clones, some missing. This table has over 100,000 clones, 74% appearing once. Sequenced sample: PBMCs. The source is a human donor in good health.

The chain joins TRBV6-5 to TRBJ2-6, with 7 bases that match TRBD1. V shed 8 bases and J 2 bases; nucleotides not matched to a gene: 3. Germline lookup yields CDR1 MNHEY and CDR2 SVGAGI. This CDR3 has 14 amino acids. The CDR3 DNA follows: TGTGCCAGCTCTGGGACAGCTGGGGCCAACGTCCTGACTTTC. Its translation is CASSGTAGANVLTF.

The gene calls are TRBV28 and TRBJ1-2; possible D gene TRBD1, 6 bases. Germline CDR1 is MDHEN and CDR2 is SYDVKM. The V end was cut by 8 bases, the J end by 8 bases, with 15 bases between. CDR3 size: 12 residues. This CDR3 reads CASRTGPSGYTF. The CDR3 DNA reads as TGTGCCAGCCGAACAGGGCCGTCCGGCTACACCTTC.

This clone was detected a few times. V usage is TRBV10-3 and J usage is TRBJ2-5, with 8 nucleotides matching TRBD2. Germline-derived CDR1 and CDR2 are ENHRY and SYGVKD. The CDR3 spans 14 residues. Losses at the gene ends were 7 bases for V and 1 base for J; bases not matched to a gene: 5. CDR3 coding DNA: TGTGCCATCAATGCCGGACTAGCCCAAGAGACCCAGTACTTC. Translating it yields CAINAGLAQETQYF.

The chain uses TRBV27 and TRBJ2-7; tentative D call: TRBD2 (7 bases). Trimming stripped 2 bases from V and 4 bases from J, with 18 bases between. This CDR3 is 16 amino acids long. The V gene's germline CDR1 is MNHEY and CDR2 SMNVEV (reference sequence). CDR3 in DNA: TGTGCCAGCAGTTTAAAAGGGGGGGCGAGTCCGTACGAGCAGTACTTC. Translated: CASSLKGGASPYEQYF.